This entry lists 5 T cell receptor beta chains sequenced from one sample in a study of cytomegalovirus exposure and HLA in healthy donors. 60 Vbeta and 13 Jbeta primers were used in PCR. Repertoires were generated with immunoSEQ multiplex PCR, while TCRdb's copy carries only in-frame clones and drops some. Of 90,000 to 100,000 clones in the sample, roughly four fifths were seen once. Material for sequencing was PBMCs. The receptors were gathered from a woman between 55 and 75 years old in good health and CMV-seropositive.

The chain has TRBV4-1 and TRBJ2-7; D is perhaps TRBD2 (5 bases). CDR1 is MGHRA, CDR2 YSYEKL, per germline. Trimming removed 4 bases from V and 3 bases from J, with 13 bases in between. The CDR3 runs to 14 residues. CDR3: CASSLTPDFYEQYF. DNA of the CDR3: TGCGCCAGCAGCCTTACCCCGGACTTCTACGAGCAGTACTTC.

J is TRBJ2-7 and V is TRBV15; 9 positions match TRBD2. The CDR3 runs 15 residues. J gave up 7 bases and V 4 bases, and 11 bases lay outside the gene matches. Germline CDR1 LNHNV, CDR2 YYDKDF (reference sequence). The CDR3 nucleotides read TGTGCCACCAGCACCCGACTAGCGGACTTGAGGGAGCAGTACTTC. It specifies CATSTRLADLREQYF.

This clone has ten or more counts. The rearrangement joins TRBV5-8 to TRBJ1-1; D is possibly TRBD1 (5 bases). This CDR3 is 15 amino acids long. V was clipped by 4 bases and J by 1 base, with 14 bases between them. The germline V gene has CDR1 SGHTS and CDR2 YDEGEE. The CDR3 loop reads CASSGGLSRNTEAFF. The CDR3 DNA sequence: TGTGCCAGCAGCGGGGGACTTTCTCGGAACACTGAAGCTTTCTTT.

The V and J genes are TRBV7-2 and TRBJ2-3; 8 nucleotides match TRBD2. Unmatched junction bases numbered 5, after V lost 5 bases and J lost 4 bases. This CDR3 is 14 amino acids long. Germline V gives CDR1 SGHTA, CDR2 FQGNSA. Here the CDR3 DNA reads TGTGCCAGCAGCCCGGGACTAGTGGCAGATACGCAGTATTTT. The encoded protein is CASSPGLVADTQYF.

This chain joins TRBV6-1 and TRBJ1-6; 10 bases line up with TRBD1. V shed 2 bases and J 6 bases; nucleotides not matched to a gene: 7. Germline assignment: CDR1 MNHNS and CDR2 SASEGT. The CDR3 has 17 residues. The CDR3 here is CASSEWPGQGSNSPLHF. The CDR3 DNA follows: TGTGCCAGCAGTGAATGGCCGGGACAGGGGAGTAATTCACCCCTCCACTTT.